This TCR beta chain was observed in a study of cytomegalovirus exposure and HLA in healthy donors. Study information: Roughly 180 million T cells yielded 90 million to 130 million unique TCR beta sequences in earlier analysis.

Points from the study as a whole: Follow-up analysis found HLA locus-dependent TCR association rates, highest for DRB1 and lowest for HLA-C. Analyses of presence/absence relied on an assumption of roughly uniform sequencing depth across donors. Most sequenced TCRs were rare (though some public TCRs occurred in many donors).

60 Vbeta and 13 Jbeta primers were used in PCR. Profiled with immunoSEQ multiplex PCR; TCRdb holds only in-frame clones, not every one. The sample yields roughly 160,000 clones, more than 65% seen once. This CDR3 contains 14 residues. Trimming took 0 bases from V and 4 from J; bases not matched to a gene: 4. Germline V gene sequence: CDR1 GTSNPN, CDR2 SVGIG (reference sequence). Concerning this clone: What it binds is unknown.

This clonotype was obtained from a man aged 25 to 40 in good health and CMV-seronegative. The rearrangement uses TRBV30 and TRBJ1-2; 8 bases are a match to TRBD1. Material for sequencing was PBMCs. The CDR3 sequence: CAWSVQGQAYGYTF. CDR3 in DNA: TGTGCCTGGAGTGTACAGGGACAGGCCTATGGCTACACCTTC.